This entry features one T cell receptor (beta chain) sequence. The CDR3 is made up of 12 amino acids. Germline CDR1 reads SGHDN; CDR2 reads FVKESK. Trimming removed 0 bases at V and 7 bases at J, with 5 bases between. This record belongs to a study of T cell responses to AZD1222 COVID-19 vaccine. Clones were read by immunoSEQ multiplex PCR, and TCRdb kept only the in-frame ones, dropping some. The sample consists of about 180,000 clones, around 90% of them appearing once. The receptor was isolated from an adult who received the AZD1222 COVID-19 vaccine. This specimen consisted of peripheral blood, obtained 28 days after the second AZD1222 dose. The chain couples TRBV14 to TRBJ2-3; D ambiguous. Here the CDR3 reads CASSQDSYTQYF. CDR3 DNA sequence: TGTGCCAGCAGCCAAGATAGCTATACGCAGTATTTT. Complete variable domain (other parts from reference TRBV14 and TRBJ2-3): EAGVTQFPSHSVIEKGQTVTLRCDPISGHDNLYWYRRVMGKEIKFLLHFVKESKQDESGMPNNRFLAERTGGTYSTLKVQPAELEDSGVYFCASSQDSYTQYFGPGTRLTVL.